The 27 T cell receptor beta chains below were found in one sample sequenced in a study of Ad26.COV2.S vaccination and SARS-CoV-2 variants. Described treatment: roughly 19 received Ad26.COV2.S at low or high dose, single or two shots; several received placebo; per-sample allocation not given. Sample collection was performed on day 63 after the first vaccine or placebo injection. Some clones are missing from TCRdb's copy, which holds only in-frame ones; the method was immunoSEQ multiplex PCR. The data contain roughly 380,000 clones, 85% to 90% of them singletons. The sequenced sample was peripheral blood, obtained in a trial of Ad26.COV2.S vaccine versus placebo. These receptors were taken from a person aged 18-60 years who received the Ad26.COV2.S COVID-19 vaccine or a placebo.

The chain joins TRBV9 to TRBJ2-3; tentatively, D is TRBD1 (6 bases). Germline lookup yields CDR1 SGDLS and CDR2 YYNGEE. The CDR3 has 15 amino acids. V dropped 4 bases and J dropped 0 bases, with 12 bases sitting between them. The CDR3, as DNA: TGTGCCAGCAGCCCCTGGGACACCAGCACAGATACGCAGTATTTT. Protein: CASSPWDTSTDTQYF.

CDR3 region: CASSRATHHGYTF. In DNA, the CDR3 is TGTGCCAGCAGCCGTGCAACACATCACGGCTACACCTTC. This chain joins TRBV6-5 and TRBJ1-2; D unclear. The V end was cut by 6 bases, the J end by 8 bases, with 16 bases between. The CDR3 sequence is 13 residues long. From germline, CDR1 is MNHEY and CDR2 SVGAGI.

The sample holds one count of this clone. The chain uses TRBV28 and TRBJ1-4; D call uncertain. The CDR3 sequence is 14 residues long. Trimming left V 5 bases short and J 11 bases short, with 18 bases between. The V gene's germline CDR1 is MDHEN and CDR2 SYDVKM. CDR3 DNA: TGTGCCAGCAGTCATGACGAGTCAACGGGGAAACTGTTTTTT. It encodes CASSHDESTGKLFF.

The V and J genes are TRBV5-1 and TRBJ2-3, with TRBD1 matching 10 bases. Germline CDR1 and CDR2: SGHRS and YFSETQ. The CDR3 consists of 17 residues. The junction had 7 bases not matched to a gene; V was cut back by 2 bases and J by 1 base. CDR3 in amino acids: CASSFGLGTGGTDTQYF. The CDR3 region has the DNA TGCGCCAGCAGCTTCGGGTTGGGGACAGGGGGCACAGATACGCAGTATTTT.

The chain combines TRBV5-1 with TRBJ2-7; 10 bases line up with TRBD2. The germline V gene encodes CDR1 SGHRS and CDR2 YFSETQ. The CDR3 loop spans 16 amino acids. V lost 4 bases and J lost 5; bases outside the gene matches: 12. The CDR3 reads CASSPVWASGGHEQYF. The CDR3 DNA reads as TGCGCCAGCAGCCCCGTCTGGGCTAGCGGGGGCCACGAGCAGTACTTC. The variable domain in full, with the rest retrieved from reference TRBV5-1 and TRBJ2-7, is KAGVTQTPRYLIKTRGQQVTLSCSPISGHRSVSWYQQTPGQGLQFLFEYFSETQRNKGNFPGRFSGRQFSNSRSEMNVSTLELGDSALYLCASSPVWASGGHEQYFGPGTRLTVT.

The chain uses TRBV19 and TRBJ1-4; TRBD1 might be the D (5 bases). The V gene's germline CDR1 is LNHDA and CDR2 SQIVND (reference sequence). The CDR3 is made up of 15 amino acids. V shed 3 bases and J shed 5 bases, with 13 bases lying between them. The CDR3 is CASSMDLGGNEKLFF. The CDR3 DNA sequence: TGTGCCAGTAGTATGGATTTGGGGGGGAATGAAAAACTGTTTTTT. Supplemented by reference TRBV19 and TRBJ1-4, the full variable domain reads DGGITQSPKYLFRKEGQNVTLSCEQNLNHDAMYWYRQDPGQGLRLIYYSQIVNDFQKGDIAEGYSVSREKKESFPLTVTSAQKNPTAFYLCASSMDLGGNEKLFFGSGTQLSVL.

CDR3 sequence: CASSFTDRTQFF. The CDR3 DNA reads as TGTGCCAGCAGTTTCACGGACAGAACTCAGTTCTTC. J is TRBJ2-1 and V is TRBV28, with TRBD1 as a possible D gene (6 bases). Looked up from germline, CDR1 is MDHEN and CDR2 is SYDVKM. The CDR3 has 12 amino acids. Trimming shortened V by 3 bases and J by 13 bases, and 13 bases separated the two germline ends. The variable domain in full, completed from reference TRBV28 and TRBJ2-1, reads DVKVTQSSRYLVKRTGEKVFLECVQDMDHENMFWYRQDPGLGLRLIYFSYDVKMKEKGDIPEGYSVSREKKERFSLILESASTNQTSMYLCASSFTDRTQFFGPGTRLTVL.

This clone has a handful of counts. The J gene is TRBJ2-7, the V gene TRBV6-5, with TRBD1 identical over 10 bases. Germline CDR1 reads MNHEY; CDR2 reads SVGAGI. Unmatched junction bases numbered 6, after V lost 5 bases and J lost 5 bases. This CDR3 region has 14 residues. In nucleotides, the CDR3 is TGTGCCAGCAGTCGGGACAGGGGTTTCGACGAGCAGTACTTC. Its translation is CASSRDRGFDEQYF.

The chain carries TRBV28 and TRBJ2-5, with 10 nucleotides matching TRBD1. Trimming at V came to 1 base and at J to 4 bases, leaving 6 bases not matched to a gene. This CDR3 comprises 16 residues. The germline V gene encodes CDR1 MDHEN and CDR2 SYDVKM. Here the CDR3 reads CASSLSGTGDPETQYF. As DNA, the CDR3 is TGTGCCAGCAGTTTATCTGGGACAGGGGACCCAGAGACCCAGTACTTC.

This clone was found once. This chain connects TRBV15 to TRBJ2-5, with a tentative D call TRBD2 (5 bases). Deletions cut 2 bases from V and 5 bases from J, with 12 bases between. This CDR3 is built from 14 residues. Germline V gene sequence: CDR1 LNHNV, CDR2 YYDKDF (reference sequence). In DNA, the CDR3 is TGTGCCACCAGCAGACGAGACTACTGGGAGACCCAGTACTTC. The encoded protein is CATSRRDYWETQYF.

The V call is TRBV9, the J call TRBJ1-1; D remains unclear. The length of the CDR3 is 14 residues. The germline V and J ends were trimmed by 4 bases and 0 bases, with 10 bases remaining between them. Germline values: CDR1 SGDLS, CDR2 YYNGEE. CDR3 sequence: CASSLTEMNTEAFF. DNA of the CDR3: TGTGCCAGCAGCCTAACTGAGATGAACACTGAAGCTTTCTTT.

V is TRBV7-9 and J is TRBJ1-1; 9 bases match TRBD1. The CDR3 length is 16 residues. Germline loops: CDR1 SEHNR, CDR2 FQNEAQ (reference sequence). V shed 4 bases and J 1 base; nucleotides not matched to a gene: 7. The CDR3 DNA reads as TGTGCCAGCAGCTACAAAGTACAGGGGGCGAACACTGAAGCTTTCTTT. Its translation is CASSYKVQGANTEAFF.

This chain uses TRBV27 with TRBJ2-2, with 8 bases lining up with TRBD2. The germline CDR1 and CDR2 sequences are MNHEY and SMNVEV (reference sequence). The CDR3 has 18 residues. V gave up 2 bases and J gave up 1 base; unmatched junction bases: 9. CDR3 sequence: CASSLGVFLAGNTGELFF. The CDR3 region has the DNA TGTGCCAGCAGTTTAGGGGTATTTCTAGCGGGGAACACCGGGGAGCTGTTTTTT.

This clone was observed a handful of times. The V call is TRBV15, the J call TRBJ2-6; 8 bases are shared with TRBD1. This CDR3 is 17 amino acids long. Per germline, CDR1 LNHNV and CDR2 YYDKDF (reference sequence). J was trimmed by 0 bases and V by 2 bases; bases with no gene match: 3. The CDR3 loop is CATSRFGQGSGANVLTF. The CDR3 DNA follows: TGTGCCACCAGCAGATTTGGACAGGGCTCTGGGGCCAACGTCCTGACTTTC.

The chain carries TRBV6-5 and TRBJ2-5; D is uncertain. Germline V gene sequence: CDR1 MNHEY, CDR2 SVGAGI. V lost 0 bases, J lost 4 bases, and 6 bases lay in between. The CDR3 spans 13 residues. The CDR3 bases are TGTGCCAGCAGTTACTCGAACGTAGAGACCCAGTACTTC. Residues: CASSYSNVETQYF.

The chain couples TRBV9 to TRBJ2-7, with D perhaps matching TRBD1 or TRBD2 (5 bases each). The V gene's germline CDR1 is SGDLS and CDR2 YYNGEE. The CDR3 is 14 residues long. V lost 1 base, J lost 2 bases, and 10 bases lay in between. The CDR3 region is CASSVTGQTYEQYF. CDR3 sequence (DNA): TGTGCCAGCAGCGTAACGGGGCAGACCTACGAGCAGTACTTC.

The chain combines TRBV5-8 with TRBJ2-7, with 9 bases identical to TRBD1. Germline loops: CDR1 SGHTS, CDR2 YDEGEE. The CDR3 totals 15 residues. Trimming removed 0 bases from V and 5 bases from J; junction bases left unmatched: 6. CDR3 in amino acids: CASSLGGQGIHEQYF. DNA of the CDR3: TGTGCCAGCAGCTTGGGGGGACAGGGTATTCACGAGCAGTACTTC.

The chain combines TRBV30 with TRBJ1-2; TRBD1 might be the D (6 bases). Trimming took 6 bases from V and 3 from J, leaving 14 bases between them. Germline loops: CDR1 GTSNPN, CDR2 SVGIG (reference sequence). CDR3 length: 13 amino acids. The CDR3 DNA sequence: TGTGCCTGTAGGCAGGGGCCCGACTATGGCTACACCTTC. Translation: CACRQGPDYGYTF.

The chain is built from TRBV29-1 and TRBJ1-2; the match to TRBD1 covers 9 bases. Losses at the gene ends were 3 bases for V and 7 bases for J; bases not matched to a gene: 6. Germline-derived CDR1 and CDR2 are SQVTM and ANQGSEA. This CDR3 is built from 13 residues. CDR3 DNA sequence: TGCAGCGTTGATTTAGAACAGGGGGCTGGCTACACCTTC. Amino acids: CSVDLEQGAGYTF.

This clone is a singleton in its sample. The rearrangement uses TRBV6-1 and TRBJ1-6, with 9 bases that match TRBD1. From germline, CDR1 is MNHNS and CDR2 SASEGT. This CDR3 has 17 residues. The junction had 11 bases not matched to a gene; V was cut back by 3 bases and J by 8 bases. In DNA form, the CDR3 reads TGTGCCAGCAGTGACTGGAACAGGGGGCGGTTTGATTCACCCCTCCACTTT. Translated: CASSDWNRGRFDSPLHF.

The V call is TRBV11-2, the J call TRBJ1-1, with 9 bases lining up with TRBD1. The germline gives CDR1 SGHAT, CDR2 FQNNGV. This CDR3 contains 13 residues. V trimming: 4 bases; J trimming: 3 bases; junction bases outside the gene matches: 0. CDR3 sequence (DNA): TGTGCCAGCAGCTGGGACAGGGACACTGAAGCTTTCTTT. It specifies CASSWDRDTEAFF.

V usage is TRBV7-9 and J usage is TRBJ1-5; D is uncertain. Trimming took 1 base from V and 4 from J, leaving 8 bases between them. The CDR3 spans 14 residues. In germline, CDR1 is SEHNR, CDR2 FQNEAQ (reference sequence). CDR3 nucleotide sequence: TGTGCCAGCAGCTTAGTAGGGAAAAATCAGCCCCAGCATTTT. As protein: CASSLVGKNQPQHF.

This chain uses TRBV5-1 with TRBJ2-2; possibly TRBD1 or TRBD2 for D (5 bases each). Germline V gene sequence: CDR1 SGHRS, CDR2 YFSETQ. This CDR3 is 16 amino acids long. V lost 0 bases and J 4 bases, leaving 13 bases between the germline ends. The CDR3 spells CASSLAGTDGTGELFF. The CDR3 DNA reads as TGCGCCAGCAGCTTGGCCGGGACCGACGGCACCGGGGAGCTGTTTTTT.

The chain combines TRBV4-3 with TRBJ1-2; 7 bases agree with TRBD1. CDR3 length: 15 residues. V gave up 1 base and J gave up 2 bases; unmatched junction bases: 4. The germline V gene encodes CDR1 LGHNA and CDR2 YSLEER. CDR3 amino acids: CASSQGYRGNYGYTF. CDR3 DNA sequence: TGCGCCAGCAGCCAAGGGTACAGGGGCAACTATGGCTACACCTTC.

J is TRBJ2-7 and V is TRBV4-2; D remains ambiguous. Germline CDR1 and CDR2: LGHNA and YNFKEQ. V was clipped by 0 bases and J by 9 bases, with 15 bases between them. The CDR3 is 14 residues long. The CDR3 DNA follows: TGTGCCAGCAGCCAAGACACCAGTGGTTTCGGGCAGTACTTC. Its translation is CASSQDTSGFGQYF.

This sequence joins TRBV6-1 and TRBJ2-7, with 7 bases lining up with TRBD1. J was trimmed by 5 bases and V by 4 bases; bases with no gene match: 20. Germline lookup yields CDR1 MNHNS and CDR2 SASEGT. CDR3 size: 18 residues. The CDR3 region is CASSGRFHTGDTPNEQYF. CDR3 nucleotide sequence: TGTGCCAGCAGTGGGAGATTCCATACAGGGGATACCCCCAACGAGCAGTACTTC.

CDR3 amino acids: CASSTRSWGKLFF. The DNA for the CDR3 is TGTGCCAGCTCCACCCGGAGTTGGGGAAAACTGTTTTTT. The V and J genes are TRBV28 and TRBJ1-4, with D unclear. The V end was cut by 8 bases, the J end by 10 bases, with 17 bases between. Looked up from germline, CDR1 is MDHEN and CDR2 is SYDVKM. CDR3 length: 13 amino acids.